This entry lists 18 T cell receptor beta chains sequenced from one sample in a study of OX40 agonist ivuxolimab in advanced cancers. The assay was immunoSEQ multiplex PCR, and TCRdb's table has in-frame clones only and misses some. Counted here are 65,000 to 75,000 clones, approximately 87% occurring once; the ten biggest clones make up more than 0.75%. Sequences were derived from CD4+ or CD8+ T cells sorted from blood, sampled in a trial of the OX40 agonist ivuxolimab. Source of these receptors: an adult with an advanced solid tumor such as melanoma, head and neck, liver or kidney cancer.

V usage is TRBV5-1 and J usage is TRBJ2-3, with 7 nucleotides matching TRBD1. Germline V gives CDR1 SGHRS, CDR2 YFSETQ. CDR3 length: 16 amino acids. V was pared by 3 bases and J by 3 bases, with 10 bases of the junction left unmatched. The CDR3 DNA sequence: TGCGCCAGCAGCTCCCGATGGGACAGAATTACAGATACGCAGTATTTT. Translation gives CASSSRWDRITDTQYF.

In its sample, this clone was seen once. This sequence joins TRBV5-5 and TRBJ2-1; D is unclear. The CDR3 contains 12 residues. The ends were cut back, 1 base at V and 7 bases at J, with 6 bases in the middle. Germline assignment: CDR1 SGHKS and CDR2 YYEKEE (reference sequence). CDR3 region: CASSLTFNEQFF. The CDR3 DNA sequence: TGTGCCAGCAGCTTGACTTTTAATGAGCAGTTCTTC.

The V gene is TRBV2, the J gene TRBJ2-7, with D unresolved. The germline CDR1 and CDR2 sequences are SNHLY and FYNNEI. Trimming shortened V by 4 bases and J by 4 bases, and 11 bases separated the two germline ends. The CDR3 sequence is 13 residues long. The CDR3 DNA is TGTGCCAGCAGTGCTCGGCAGGCGTACGAGCAGTACTTC. This encodes CASSARQAYEQYF.

V and J are TRBV4-1 and TRBJ2-1; 12 bases agree with TRBD2. V lost 4 bases to trimming and J lost 7 bases; unmatched junction nucleotides: 14. CDR1 is MGHRA, CDR2 YSYEKL, per germline. The CDR3 extends over 18 amino acids. In DNA form, the CDR3 reads TGCGCCAGCAGCCTAACTCCGGGACTAGCGGGTATCCGTAATGAGCAGTTCTTC. Translating gives CASSLTPGLAGIRNEQFF.

The chain couples TRBV5-4 to TRBJ2-2; 9 bases are a match to TRBD2. The CDR3 is 17 amino acids. CDR1 is SGHNT, CDR2 YYREEE, per germline (reference sequence). Trimming removed 0 bases from V and 7 bases from J; junction bases left unmatched: 10. The CDR3 loop reads CASSLDFSGSLNGELFF. The DNA of the CDR3 is TGTGCCAGCAGCTTGGATTTTAGCGGGAGTTTAAACGGGGAGCTGTTTTTT.

V gene TRBV9 combines with J gene TRBJ2-3, with TRBD2 matching 10 bases. This CDR3 is 14 amino acids long. Germline CDR1 reads SGDLS; CDR2 reads YYNGEE. Trimming removed 0 bases from V and 6 bases from J; junction bases left unmatched: 1. This chain's CDR3 is CASSVVAGGDTQYF. CDR3 nucleotide sequence: TGTGCCAGCAGCGTAGTAGCGGGAGGCGATACGCAGTATTTT.

The J gene is TRBJ2-7, the V gene TRBV15; the D gene could be TRBD1 or TRBD2 (5 bases each). V lost 0 bases and J 2 bases, leaving 11 bases between the germline ends. The CDR3 totals 15 residues. Germline CDR1 is LNHNV and CDR2 is YYDKDF (reference sequence). CDR3 in DNA: TGTGCCACCAGCAGAGATCGGGGCGGCGCCTACGAGCAGTACTTC. This gives the protein CATSRDRGGAYEQYF.

This clone was observed a handful of times. CDR3 residues: CASRDSSNQPQHF. The CDR3 nucleotides read TGTGCCAGCAGGGACAGTAGCAATCAGCCCCAGCATTTT. The rearrangement joins TRBV6-1 to TRBJ1-5; D possibly corresponds to TRBD1 (6 bases). CDR3 length: 13 residues. Germline-derived CDR1 and CDR2 are MNHNS and SASEGT. Trimming left V 6 bases short and J 0 bases short, with 6 bases between.

In DNA form, the CDR3 reads TGTGCCAGCTCACTGAGACTAGCGGGAGAGGACGAGCAGTACTTC. Translation: CASSLRLAGEDEQYF. The rearrangement links TRBV18 to TRBJ2-7; TRBD2 matches at 12 bases. CDR1 is KGHSH and CDR2 is LQKENI in the germline V gene. The CDR3 runs to 15 residues. Trimming cost V 4 bases and J 5 bases; bases outside gene matches: 6.

V usage is TRBV4-2 and J usage is TRBJ2-5; 10 positions match TRBD2. The CDR3 extends over 15 amino acids. V was clipped by 5 bases and J by 3 bases; unmatched bases: 6. In germline, CDR1 is LGHNA, CDR2 YNFKEQ. CDR3 sequence reads: CASSSRLAGEETQYF. CDR3 nucleotide sequence: TGTGCCAGCAGCTCCCGGCTAGCGGGAGAAGAGACCCAGTACTTC.

The V and J genes are TRBV14 and TRBJ1-1; D is undetermined. The CDR3 sequence is 15 residues long. The V gene lost 4 bases and the J gene lost 0 bases, with 12 bases spanning the gap. Germline CDR1 and CDR2: SGHDN and FVKESK. The CDR3 spells CASSPQMTVNTEAFF. CDR3 DNA sequence: TGTGCCAGCAGCCCACAGATGACGGTGAACACTGAAGCTTTCTTT.

The V call is TRBV10-3, the J call TRBJ2-2; 10 bases agree with TRBD2. The V gene end was trimmed by 2 bases and the J gene end by 2 bases; junction bases not matched to a gene: 5. This CDR3 spans 17 amino acids. Germline V gene data show CDR1 as ENHRY and CDR2 as SYGVKD. CDR3 nucleotide sequence: TGTGCCATCAGTGAGCAGGGACTAGCGCAAAACACCGGGGAGCTGTTTTTT. It yields the protein CAISEQGLAQNTGELFF.

The V and J genes are TRBV6-4 and TRBJ1-2; 8 nucleotides match TRBD1. Germline CDR1 MRHNA, CDR2 SNTAGT. The V gene end was trimmed by 6 bases and the J gene end by 0 bases; junction bases not matched to a gene: 6. CDR3 length equals 15 residues. This CDR3 is CASRPDRGANYGYTF. The CDR3 DNA sequence: TGTGCCAGCAGGCCCGACAGGGGAGCTAACTATGGCTACACCTTC.

The rearrangement links TRBV11-3 to TRBJ2-1; 8 bases are a match to TRBD2. Germline V gives CDR1 SGHNT, CDR2 YENEEA. The V and J ends lost 2 bases and 14 bases, in that order; junction bases with no gene match: 8. The CDR3 runs to 13 residues. CDR3 protein: CASSLSPGRVKFF. CDR3 coding DNA: TGTGCCAGCAGCTTAAGTCCCGGGAGGGTGAAGTTCTTC.

The gene calls are TRBV5-1 and TRBJ2-2; 7 positions match TRBD2. J lost 5 bases, V lost 1 base, and 8 bases had no gene match. Germline CDR1 and CDR2: SGHRS and YFSETQ. The CDR3 length is 16 residues. CDR3 protein: CASSLTGAGKTGELFF. CDR3 sequence (DNA): TGCGCCAGCAGCTTGACGGGAGCGGGAAAAACCGGGGAGCTGTTTTTT.

The genes are TRBV15 and TRBJ2-7; D is uncertain. The CDR3 is 14 amino acids. V gave up 1 base and J gave up 1 base, with 8 bases separating them. Per germline, CDR1 LNHNV and CDR2 YYDKDF (reference sequence). The CDR3 nucleotides are TGTGCCACCAGCAGAGGTGGCCAGTCCTACGAGCAGTACTTC. As protein: CATSRGGQSYEQYF.

The chain has TRBV7-2 and TRBJ2-3; TRBD1 or TRBD2 may be the D gene (5 bases each). V was shortened by 5 bases and J by 3 bases, with 15 bases between the two germline ends. The germline V gene has CDR1 SGHTA and CDR2 FQGNSA. This CDR3 comprises 15 residues. The chain's CDR3 is CASSPTGTVTDTQYF. The CDR3 bases are TGTGCCAGCAGCCCCACGGGGACGGTTACAGATACGCAGTATTTT.

V and J are TRBV19 and TRBJ2-2, with 8 bases identical to TRBD1. Germline assignment: CDR1 LNHDA and CDR2 SQIVND (reference sequence). This CDR3 region has 14 residues. V trimming: 7 bases; J trimming: 4 bases; junction bases outside the gene matches: 5. CDR3 coding DNA: TGTGCCAGTATCGAGACAGGGGCCACCGGGGAGCTGTTTTTT. Amino acid sequence: CASIETGATGELFF.